The 9 T cell receptor beta chains reported below all come from one sample, sequenced in a study of CD8 T cells in ankylosing spondylitis. Findings of the study overall: Characteristic, it appeared, of ankylosing spondylitis blood was a TCR beta motif of fewer than 10 highly homologous variants.

No antigen has been assigned to these receptors. TCRdb re-derived calls from the 5' RACE reads in MiXCR, one entry per CDR3 protein. The data show approximately 440,000 distinct CDR3 sequences, with over 15% seen just once and approximately 1% held by the top ten. Sequenced sample: blood, either unsorted or a sorted T cell fraction (not recorded which). Source of these receptors: a male donor with ankylosing spondylitis.

This chain uses TRBV12-3 or TRBV12-4 with TRBJ2-7; 10 bases are shared with TRBD1. V was clipped by 6 bases and J by 6 bases; unmatched bases: 8. CDR3 length: 14 residues. The CDR3 sequence: CASSNRDRGAEQYF. The CDR3 nucleotides read TGTGCCAGCAGCAACCGGGACAGGGGCGCCGAGCAGTACTTC.

This clonotype was recorded at least ten times. This chain uses TRBV3-1 with TRBJ2-2; D is unresolved. Germline V gene lookup returns CDR1 LGHDT and CDR2 YNNKEL (reference sequence). This CDR3 comprises 11 residues. The V and J ends lost 3 bases and 5 bases respectively, with 1 base between them. For the CDR3, the DNA is TGTGCCAGCAGCCAGACCGGGGAGCTGTTTTTT. The encoded protein is CASSQTGELFF. Based on the CDR3 plus reference TRBV3-1 and TRBJ2-2, the full variable domain is DTAVSQTPKYLVTQMGNDKSIKCEQNLGHDTMYWYKQDSKKFLKIMFSYNNKELIINETVPNRFSPKSPDKAHLNLHINSLELGDSAVYFCASSQTGELFFGEGSRLTVL.

This clonotype showed up just a few times. The V gene is TRBV7-9, the J gene TRBJ2-7; D not certain. The CDR3 runs 13 residues. Trimming stripped 0 bases from V and 4 bases from J, with 7 bases between. Germline CDR1 reads SEHNR; CDR2 reads FQNEAQ (reference sequence). The CDR3 region has the DNA TGTGCCAGCAGCTTAGCCCCCATTTACGAGCAGTACTTC. It yields the protein CASSLAPIYEQYF.

This clonotype was observed a few times. V is TRBV5-1 and J is TRBJ1-1; the D gene is possibly TRBD1 (6 bases). Germline V CDR1 and CDR2: SGHRS, YFSETQ. V was trimmed by 2 bases and J by 0 bases, leaving 11 bases between them. The CDR3 has 15 amino acids. This CDR3 reads CASSFLQGLNTEAFF. The CDR3 region has the DNA TGCGCCAGCAGCTTTTTACAGGGACTGAACACTGAAGCTTTCTTT.

This clonotype was found a few times. The chain links TRBV11-2 to TRBJ2-1, with 8 bases fitting TRBD1. This CDR3 region has 15 residues. V was clipped by 4 bases and J by 8 bases; unmatched bases: 10. Per germline, CDR1 SGHAT and CDR2 FQNNGV. CDR3 amino acids: CASSSKVDRVHEQFF. CDR3 DNA: TGTGCCAGCAGCTCAAAAGTGGACAGGGTCCATGAGCAGTTCTTC.

V gene TRBV5-5 combines with J gene TRBJ2-5; possibly TRBD1 for D (6 bases). CDR3 length: 14 amino acids. Trimming removed 4 bases from V and 5 bases from J, with 15 bases in between. Looked up from germline, CDR1 is SGHKS and CDR2 is YYEKEE (reference sequence). The CDR3 loop reads CASSKGLRGETQYF. The CDR3 nucleotides read TGTGCCAGCAGCAAGGGCCTAAGGGGGGAGACCCAGTACTTC.

This clonotype was seen repeatedly, ten times or more. The V call is TRBV10-2, the J call TRBJ1-5; 7 bases fit TRBD1. Trimming removed 5 bases from V and 4 bases from J; junction bases left unmatched: 5. The CDR3 extends over 14 amino acids. Germline V gives CDR1 WSHSY, CDR2 SAAADI. CDR3: CASSTDRANQPQHF. CDR3 in DNA: TGCGCCAGCAGTACCGACAGGGCAAATCAGCCCCAGCATTTT.

This clonotype has only a few counts. The chain employs TRBV5-1 and TRBJ2-3; D is undetermined. CDR1 is SGHRS and CDR2 is YFSETQ in the germline V gene. This CDR3 is 13 amino acids long. Between the trimmed V and J ends, which lost 4 bases and 4 bases, there was a span of 10 bases. The DNA of the CDR3 is TGCGCCAGCAGCGGAGCTAGGGCAGATACGCAGTATTTT. Residues: CASSGARADTQYF. The full variable domain, in which reference TRBV5-1 and TRBJ2-3 provide the parts outside the CDR3, is KAGVTQTPRYLIKTRGQQVTLSCSPISGHRSVSWYQQTPGQGLQFLFEYFSETQRNKGNFPGRFSGRQFSNSRSEMNVSTLELGDSALYLCASSGARADTQYFGPGTRLTVL.

This clonotype has a handful of counts. The genes are TRBV29-1 and TRBJ1-1; D is undetermined. Germline V gives CDR1 SQVTM, CDR2 ANQGSEA. There are 13 residues in the CDR3. V lost 2 bases and J 3 bases, leaving 10 bases between the germline ends. CDR3 coding DNA: TGCAGCGTTGAAACCTCCACGGACACTGAAGCTTTCTTT. Its translation: CSVETSTDTEAFF.